This TCR beta chain was retrieved from a study of OX40 agonist ivuxolimab in advanced cancers. Study-level points and caveats: The study observed clonal expansion of CD4+ and CD8+ blood T cells by week 6 at 0.1 to 3.0 mg/kg. Expanded peripheral T cells had an undetermined antigen specificity.

This clone was observed a few times. Its antigen is unknown. Trimming shortened V by 0 bases and J by 3 bases, and 18 bases separated the two germline ends. This CDR3 is built from 17 residues. Germline-derived CDR1 and CDR2 are LGHNT and FRNRAP. TCRdb keeps only in-frame clones here, not all; method: immunoSEQ multiplex PCR. The table records roughly 71,000 clones, approximately 81% of them present only once. The chain employs TRBV12-5 and TRBJ2-7; D tentatively reads TRBD1 or TRBD2 (5 bases each). This receptor was obtained from an adult with an advanced solid tumor such as melanoma, head and neck, liver or kidney cancer. This material consisted of CD4+ or CD8+ T cells sorted from blood, taken in a trial of the OX40 agonist ivuxolimab. The CDR3 region is CASGLVRGGVPYYEQYF. DNA of the CDR3: TGTGCTAGTGGTTTGGTACGTGGGGGAGTTCCCTACTACGAGCAGTACTTC.